The rows below give T cell receptor beta chains drawn from one sample of a study of T cell changes during pregnancy in multiple sclerosis. TCRdb's copy holds only in-frame clones and misses some; the assay was immunoSEQ multiplex PCR. The data contain about 40,000 clones, approximately 92% of them singletons. Source: peripheral blood, taken before pregnancy. These receptors were collected from a female donor with multiple sclerosis, enrolled in a pregnancy study. Each CDR3 is given with its conserved first and last residue. The D gene is left open where the match is weak. The size field is filled for only some rows; it gives once, few, many or a size class.

D	V	size	J	DNA	CDR3
.	TRBV7-2	.	TRBJ2-2	TGTGCCAGCAGCCGAGTTCGGTCCGGGGAGCTGTTTTTT	CASSRVRSGELFF
TRBD1	TRBV28	.	TRBJ2-1	TGTGCCAGCAGGGACGAGTTACGGACAGGGGTCCACAATGAGCAGTTCTTC	CASRDELRTGVHNEQFF
.	TRBV7-9	.	TRBJ2-2	TGTGCCAGCAGCTCGTTTTGGGAGTCGAACACCGGGGAGCTGTTTTTT	CASSSFWESNTGELFF
TRBD1	TRBV2	.	TRBJ1-5	TGTGCCAGCAGTGGTTCAGGGGGAGTAGGCAATCAGCCCCAGCATTTT	CASSGSGGVGNQPQHF
TRBD1	TRBV5-5	.	TRBJ1-4	TGTGCCAGCAGCTTGGAAGGGACAGCGAATGAAAAACTGTTTTTT	CASSLEGTANEKLFF
TRBD1	TRBV4-1	.	TRBJ2-7	TGCGCCAGCAGCCAAACAGGGGGTTACTCCTACGAGCAGTACTTC	CASSQTGGYSYEQYF
.	TRBV21-1	medium-sized	TRBJ2-3	TGTGCCAGCAGCAAAGCGTGGGACAGGGCAGATACGCAGTATTTT	CASSKAWDRADTQYF
TRBD2	TRBV19	.	TRBJ2-3	TGTGCCAGTAGTCCTCGGGGGGGATTCACAGATACGCAGTATTTT	CASSPRGGFTDTQYF
.	TRBV5-1	.	TRBJ2-7	TGCGCCAGCAATAAGGACTTAAGTTACGAGCAGTACTTC	CASNKDLSYEQYF
.	TRBV25-1	.	TRBJ2-3	TGTGCCAGCAGTGTTCACGGTACGCAGTATTTT	CASSVHGTQYF
TRBD2	TRBV7-7	.	TRBJ2-5	TGTGCCAGCAGCTTAGGGGCTAGCGGGAAGGAGACCCAGTACTTC	CASSLGASGKETQYF
TRBD1	TRBV2	.	TRBJ1-5	TGTGCCAGCAGAAGGGACAGGGGAACGAATCAGCCCCAGCATTTT	CASRRDRGTNQPQHF
TRBD2	TRBV5-1	.	TRBJ2-7	TGCGCCAGCAGCGACACTAGCGGGAGTACCTACGAGCAGTACTTC	CASSDTSGSTYEQYF
TRBD1	TRBV4-1	once	TRBJ1-5	TGCGCCAGCAGCACCGGGACAGGGGTCTATAGCAATCAGCCCCAGCATTTT	CASSTGTGVYSNQPQHF
TRBD1	TRBV30	.	TRBJ2-7	TGTGCCTCATCCGGGACAGGGTCCAACGAGCAGTACTTC	CASSGTGSNEQYF
.	TRBV7-3	once	TRBJ1-3	TGTGCCAGCAGTCAGACCACGAAGGGAGTCTCTGGAAACACCATATATTTT	CASSQTTKGVSGNTIYF
TRBD1	TRBV29-1	.	TRBJ2-7	TGCAGCGCTCGACAGGGGGCGGGCTACGAGCAGTACTTC	CSARQGAGYEQYF
TRBD1	TRBV6-5	.	TRBJ1-1	TGTGCCAGCAGTTACAGGGGGCGTACCACTGAAGCTTTCTTT	CASSYRGRTTEAFF
.	TRBV19	.	TRBJ2-6	TGTGCCAGTATCGACAGCTCTGGGGCCAACGTCCTGACTTTC	CASIDSSGANVLTF
TRBD1	TRBV5-1	.	TRBJ1-1	TGCGCCAGCAGCTTGACAGGGGGCGCGGGCACTGAAGCTTTCTTT	CASSLTGGAGTEAFF
.	TRBV11-2	.	TRBJ2-3	TGTGCCAGCAGCTTGAGCGTGAGAGGGTCTGATACGCAGTATTTT	CASSLSVRGSDTQYF
TRBD2	TRBV5-1	.	TRBJ2-3	TGCGCCAGCAGCTTACTAGCGGGTAGCACAGATACGCAGTATTTT	CASSLLAGSTDTQYF
TRBD2	TRBV5-1	.	TRBJ2-5	TGCGCCAGCAGCTTGGGGCGGACTAGCGGGAGGGAAGAGACCCAGTACTTC	CASSLGRTSGREETQYF
.	TRBV7-2	.	TRBJ1-4	TGTGCCAGCAGCCCCGTGGCGGCAACTAATGAAAAACTGTTTTTT	CASSPVAATNEKLFF
.	TRBV5-6	.	TRBJ2-1	TGTGCCAGCAGTCTGCGAGGGCTCCTCCAGCAGTTCTTC	CASSLRGLLQQFF
TRBD2	TRBV6-5	.	TRBJ2-5	TGTGCCAGCAGGCCAGCGGGAGCAGAGACCCAGTACTTC	CASRPAGAETQYF
.	TRBV4-2	.	TRBJ2-3	TGTGCCAGCAGCCAAAGGGGGATAGGGTCAGCAGATACGCAGTATTTT	CASSQRGIGSADTQYF
TRBD1	TRBV10-3	once	TRBJ2-7	TGTGCCATAAACCCGGGACAGGGGACCTACGAGCAGTACTTC	CAINPGQGTYEQYF
.	TRBV5-4	.	TRBJ2-7	TGTGCCAGCAGCTTGACAGGCGGCGGCGAGCAGTACTTC	CASSLTGGGEQYF
.	TRBV7-2	.	TRBJ2-7	TGTGCCAGCCTACCGGAGCAGAACGCGTACGAGCAGTACTTC	CASLPEQNAYEQYF
TRBD1	TRBV27	.	TRBJ2-7	TGTGCCAGCAGTGCTCTCGGGACAGACTACGAGCAGTACTTC	CASSALGTDYEQYF
.	TRBV7-8	.	TRBJ2-3	TGTGCCAGCAGCTTAATCCAGGGAGGAGATACGCAGTATTTT	CASSLIQGGDTQYF
.	TRBV9	.	TRBJ1-1	TGTGCCAGCAGCTTGACAGGCGAAAGCGGAGCTTTCTTT	CASSLTGESGAFF
TRBD1	TRBV30	once	TRBJ1-5	TGTGCCTGGAGTTCAGGACAGGGTCAGCCCCAGCATTTT	CAWSSGQGQPQHF
TRBD2	TRBV11-2	.	TRBJ2-3	TGTGCCAGCAGCTTATGGGGTGGATCCGGGACTAGATCAGATACGCAGTATTTT	CASSLWGGSGTRSDTQYF
TRBD2	TRBV4-2	.	TRBJ2-3	TGTGCCAGCAGAGATGGACTAGCGGGGCTCACAGATACGCAGTATTTT	CASRDGLAGLTDTQYF
TRBD2	TRBV30	.	TRBJ2-1	TGTGCCTGGAGTATTAGCGGGAGAGGAGTTATCGGTGAGCAGTTCTTC	CAWSISGRGVIGEQFF
TRBD2	TRBV2	.	TRBJ2-1	TGTGCCAGCAGTCTCGATAGCGGGACGTACAATGAGCAGTTCTTC	CASSLDSGTYNEQFF
.	TRBV7-2	.	TRBJ1-5	TGTGCCAGCAGCTTAGGCGGCGTCAATCAGCCCCAGCATTTT	CASSLGGVNQPQHF
TRBD2	TRBV28	.	TRBJ2-1	TGTGCCACAAATCAGCGATACCCTAGCGGGAGGGATGAGCAGTTCTTC	CATNQRYPSGRDEQFF
.	TRBV5-4	.	TRBJ1-2	TGTGCCAGCAGCTTGGATATAAGACTAAACTATGGCTACACCTTC	CASSLDIRLNYGYTF
TRBD2	TRBV7-8	.	TRBJ2-3	TGTGCCAGCAGCTCAAGGACTAGCGGGAGGGCGGTAGATACGCAGTATTTT	CASSSRTSGRAVDTQYF
.	TRBV11-2	.	TRBJ2-3	TGTGCCAGCAGACCTCGACAGTACACAGATACGCAGTATTTT	CASRPRQYTDTQYF
.	TRBV6-5	.	TRBJ1-1	TGTGCCAGCAGTTACGGCAGGGCCCGTACTGAAGCTTTCTTT	CASSYGRARTEAFF
.	TRBV21-1	.	TRBJ2-6	TGTGCCAGCAGCAAACAGGAACCTCCTCCTGGGGCCAACGTCCTGACTTTC	CASSKQEPPPGANVLTF
.	TRBV6-6	.	TRBJ1-1	TGTGCCAGCAGTTCCCTCAGGGTGGTGCAGGGCGCGGCTTTCTTT	CASSSLRVVQGAAFF
TRBD2	TRBV6-5	.	TRBJ2-7	TGTGCCAGCAGTACCTGGACTAGCGGGAAACACGAGCAGTACTTC	CASSTWTSGKHEQYF
TRBD2	TRBV4-2	.	TRBJ2-1	TGTGCCAGCAGCCAAGTCCCGGGACTACCGGGTCTCAATGAGCAGTTCTTC	CASSQVPGLPGLNEQFF